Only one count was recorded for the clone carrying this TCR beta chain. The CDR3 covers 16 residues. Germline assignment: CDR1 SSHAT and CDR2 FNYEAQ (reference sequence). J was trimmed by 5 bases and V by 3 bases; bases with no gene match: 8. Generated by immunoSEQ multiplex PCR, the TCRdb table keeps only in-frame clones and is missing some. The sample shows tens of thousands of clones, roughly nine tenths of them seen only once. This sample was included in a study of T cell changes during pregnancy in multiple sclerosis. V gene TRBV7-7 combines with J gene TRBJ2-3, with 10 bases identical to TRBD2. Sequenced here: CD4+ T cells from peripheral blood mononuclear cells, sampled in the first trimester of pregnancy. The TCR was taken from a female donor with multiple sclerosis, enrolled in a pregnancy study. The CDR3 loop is CASSLGSGGAVDTQYF. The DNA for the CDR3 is TGTGCCAGCAGCTTGGGAAGCGGGGGGGCAGTAGATACGCAGTATTTT.